The 26 T cell receptor beta chains below come from one sample, sequenced in a study of beta chain features in type 1 diabetes. Study-wide findings and caveats: Researchers report that Type 1 diabetes patients had moderately but significantly shorter TCRB CDR3s across all four CD4+ subsets.

Isolated RNA was reverse transcribed in full, so expressed TCRB transcripts were sequenced. Measured with immunoSEQ multiplex PCR; TCRdb has only the in-frame clones, and not every one. This sample has around 340,000 clones; about a tenth occur once, and the top ten carry 0.95% to 1.1%. Antigen specificity for these receptors is unknown. Input material: central memory CD4+ T cells from blood. All receptors come from a man aged 30 to 39 with type 1 diabetes.

The table lists this clone with many counts. This sample includes further DNA sequences coding for the same CDR3. The V and J genes are TRBV2 and TRBJ1-5; D not resolved. The germline V and J ends were trimmed by 3 bases and 1 base, with 1 base remaining between them. The CDR3 contains 12 residues. CDR1 is SNHLY, CDR2 FYNNEI, per germline. CDR3 in DNA: TGTGCCAGCAGTGAGAGCAATCAGCCCCAGCATTTT. It codes for CASSESNQPQHF.

This clone has more than one count but fewer than ten. The chain employs TRBV7-2 and TRBJ1-4, with D hard to call. This CDR3 spans 15 amino acids. Germline values: CDR1 SGHTA, CDR2 FQGNSA. V lost 4 bases and J lost 4, with 13 bases in between. CDR3 DNA sequence: TGTGCCAGCAGCTACCATCGGGGTAATAATGAAAAACTGTTTTTT. Protein: CASSYHRGNNEKLFF.

This clone was counted at least ten times. V and J are TRBV7-2 and TRBJ2-5; perhaps D is TRBD1 or TRBD2 (5 bases each). In germline, CDR1 is SGHTA, CDR2 FQGNSA. V was trimmed by 7 bases and J by 5 bases, leaving 14 bases between them. The CDR3 spans 13 residues. The CDR3 here is CASKFSGGETQYF. CDR3 in DNA: TGTGCCAGCAAGTTTAGTGGGGGTGAGACCCAGTACTTC.

In this sample, this clone turned up many times. The V call is TRBV5-6, the J call TRBJ2-3, with unresolved D. The CDR3 runs 11 residues. Trimming pared 1 base from V and 4 bases from J, leaving 1 base between. The germline gives CDR1 SGHDT, CDR2 YYEEEE. CDR3 sequence: CASSLSDTQYF. The CDR3 bases are TGTGCCAGCAGCTTGTCAGATACGCAGTATTTT.

The genes are TRBV6-5 and TRBJ2-7; D is uncertain. Germline CDR1 reads MNHEY; CDR2 reads SVGAGI. Trimming cost V 0 bases and J 6 bases, with 9 bases left between them. This CDR3 is 13 amino acids long. The chain's CDR3 is CASSYSRWGEQYF. In DNA, the CDR3 is TGTGCCAGCAGTTACTCTCGGTGGGGCGAGCAGTACTTC.

The chain combines TRBV10-1 with TRBJ2-7; D uncertain. V gave up 6 bases and J gave up 3 bases, with 12 bases separating them. The CDR3 consists of 13 residues. Germline CDR1 WNHNN, CDR2 SYGVQD (reference sequence). CDR3 sequence (DNA): TGCGCCAGCAGCGGGTCAACATTCTACGAGCAGTACTTC. It is translated as CASSGSTFYEQYF.

The chain uses TRBV9 and TRBJ2-3, with TRBD1 identical over 8 bases. Per the germline V gene, CDR1 is SGDLS and CDR2 is YYNGEE. With V trimmed by 6 bases and J by 2 bases, 8 bases remained unmatched. The CDR3 is 15 residues long. The CDR3 DNA reads as TGTGCCAGCACCCGTTCAGGGGGCCCCACAGATACGCAGTATTTT. This translates into CASTRSGGPTDTQYF. Drawing the rest from reference TRBV9 and TRBJ2-3, the complete variable domain is DSGVTQTPKHLITATGQRVTLRCSPRSGDLSVYWYQQSLDQGLQFLIQYYNGEERAKGNILERFSAQQFPDLHSELNLSSLELGDSALYFCASTRSGGPTDTQYFGPGTRLTVL.

The rearrangement joins TRBV6-6 to TRBJ2-1, with 8 bases that match TRBD1. This CDR3 has 12 amino acids. Germline assignment: CDR1 MNHNY and CDR2 SVGAGI (reference sequence). Trimming at V came to 4 bases and at J to 9 bases, leaving 2 bases not matched to a gene. CDR3 DNA: TGTGCCAGCAGTTTTACAGGGGGTGAGCAGTTCTTC. This translates into CASSFTGGEQFF.

In this sample, this clone turned up a few times. V and J are TRBV6-4 and TRBJ2-3, with D possibly being TRBD1 or TRBD2 (6 bases each). The CDR3 consists of 15 residues. Germline CDR1 MRHNA, CDR2 SNTAGT. V was pared by 2 bases and J by 2 bases, with 11 bases between. The CDR3, as DNA: TGTGCCAGCAGTGACAGGGGGGATTTCACAGATACGCAGTATTTT. Protein product: CASSDRGDFTDTQYF.

The rearrangement links TRBV5-1 to TRBJ2-1; 8 bases are a match to TRBD1. The CDR3 runs 15 residues. J gave up 5 bases and V 1 base, and 5 bases lay outside the gene matches. Looked up from germline, CDR1 is SGHRS and CDR2 is YFSETQ. The CDR3 bases are TGCGCCAGCAGCTTGCAGGGGGCGGCCCACAATGAGCAGTTCTTC. Protein: CASSLQGAAHNEQFF.

The rearrangement uses TRBV29-1 and TRBJ1-2, with 7 bases lining up with TRBD1. V shed 7 bases, J shed 8 bases, and the junction held 10 bases outside the gene matches. The germline CDR1 and CDR2 sequences are SQVTM and ANQGSEA. This CDR3 spans 12 amino acids. The CDR3: CSEMTGKGGYTF. In nucleotides, the CDR3 is TGCAGCGAAATGACAGGGAAGGGCGGCTACACCTTC.

Only a few counts were recorded for this clone. This chain joins TRBV23-1 and TRBJ1-3; possible D gene TRBD1, 6 bases. TRBV23-1 is an open reading frame, and its role is uncertain. Trimming pared 4 bases from V and 0 bases from J, leaving 16 bases between. The CDR3 runs to 17 residues. CDR3 sequence reads: CASSPFRGGPSGNTIYF. CDR3 bases: TGCGCCAGCAGTCCCTTTCGAGGGGGACCCTCTGGAAACACCATATATTTT.

Only a few counts were recorded for this clone. The chain joins TRBV6-5 to TRBJ1-4, with 9 bases that match TRBD1. Per the germline V gene, CDR1 is MNHEY and CDR2 is SVGAGI. V was pared by 6 bases and J by 8 bases, with 10 bases of the junction left unmatched. The CDR3 sequence is 15 residues long. In DNA, the CDR3 is TGTGCCAGCAGCCCGACAGGGGGTAACGGGGAAAAACTGTTTTTT. Its translation: CASSPTGGNGEKLFF.

There are a few counts of this clone. V usage is TRBV27 and J usage is TRBJ2-3; D unresolved. The CDR3 covers 14 residues. V gave up 3 bases and J gave up 6 bases, with 13 bases separating them. CDR1 and CDR2 (germline): MNHEY, SMNVEV (reference sequence). CDR3 bases: TGTGCCAGCAGTTTCCCTGGCCCTTCCGATACGCAGTATTTT. It codes for CASSFPGPSDTQYF.

This clone was detected a few times. The chain carries TRBV7-9 and TRBJ2-1; the match to TRBD1 covers 7 bases. V was pared by 5 bases and J by 5 bases, with 9 bases of the junction left unmatched. Per germline, CDR1 SEHNR and CDR2 FQNEAQ (reference sequence). The CDR3 loop spans 15 amino acids. CDR3 residues: CASSIDRASDNEQFF. The CDR3 coding sequence is TGTGCCAGCAGCATAGACAGGGCCTCTGACAATGAGCAGTTCTTC.

The rearrangement links TRBV6-5 to TRBJ2-1, with TRBD2 as a possible D gene (5 bases). V lost 7 bases and J 3 bases, leaving 13 bases between the germline ends. This CDR3 has 14 residues. Germline lookup yields CDR1 MNHEY and CDR2 SVGAGI. The CDR3 protein is CASTSGGGYNEQFF. CDR3 nucleotide sequence: TGTGCCAGCACCTCTGGAGGCGGCTACAATGAGCAGTTCTTC.

The chain has TRBV2 and TRBJ1-2; D gene ambiguous. The CDR3 runs to 15 residues. Germline loops: CDR1 SNHLY, CDR2 FYNNEI. V lost 0 bases and J lost 2, with 10 bases in between. This chain's CDR3 is CASSEAGQANYGYTF. CDR3 sequence (DNA): TGTGCCAGCAGTGAAGCCGGTCAGGCAAACTATGGCTACACCTTC.

The CDR3 DNA reads as TGTGCCAGTTACAGGGGGAATGCTGAAGCTTTCTTT. It is translated as CASYRGNAEAFF. The rearrangement joins TRBV19 to TRBJ1-1, with TRBD1 identical over 8 bases. The CDR3 extends over 12 amino acids. Germline CDR1 LNHDA, CDR2 SQIVND (reference sequence). Germline trimming cut 8 bases from V and 6 bases from J; bases unmatched to any gene: 5.

This clone was picked up many times. The genes are TRBV10-3 and TRBJ2-3, with D tentatively TRBD2 (6 bases). In germline, CDR1 is ENHRY, CDR2 SYGVKD. The CDR3 runs to 18 residues. The V gene lost 9 bases and the J gene lost 7 bases, with 32 bases spanning the gap. The CDR3, as DNA: TGTGCCATAACCCCATTTTCGATTACGAACCTAGCGAACAATACGCAGTATTTT. Protein sequence: CAITPFSITNLANNTQYF.

This clone appeared many times. The V and J genes are TRBV4-3 and TRBJ2-7; D perhaps matches TRBD2 (6 bases). V lost 0 bases and J lost 2, with 17 bases in between. Per the germline V gene, CDR1 is LGHNA and CDR2 is YSLEER. The CDR3 has 17 residues. The CDR3 DNA reads TGCGCCAGCAGCCAAGAGGTCAGCGGGTATTCTGCCTACGAGCAGTACTTC. Amino acid sequence: CASSQEVSGYSAYEQYF.

A note on this clone: One junction end disagrees with the germline gene, perhaps due to a read error. The chain carries TRBV7-7 and TRBJ2-3; a possible D gene is TRBD2 (6 bases). CDR3 size: 15 residues. Germline assignment: CDR1 SSHAT and CDR2 FNYEAQ (reference sequence). The CDR3 coding sequence is TGTGCTAGCAGCTTAGAGGCAGGGACTGTGAGGACGCAGTATTTT. Protein sequence: CASSLEAGTVRTQYF.

This clone has a handful of counts. The chain has TRBV5-1 and TRBJ2-7; D is unclear. The CDR3 is 16 amino acids. Germline V CDR1 and CDR2: SGHRS, YFSETQ. V lost 0 bases to trimming and J lost 1 base, with 14 bases between them. For the CDR3, the DNA is TGCGCCAGCAGCTTGGACGAGGCGCGGCCGTCCTACGAGCAGTACTTC. Translated, it gives CASSLDEARPSYEQYF.

This clone appeared a single time. This chain connects TRBV7-9 to TRBJ1-2; D might be TRBD1 (6 bases). V lost 4 bases to trimming and J lost 0 bases, with 18 bases between them. The CDR3 covers 17 residues. Germline CDR1 SEHNR, CDR2 FQNEAQ (reference sequence). The CDR3 sequence: CASSSAQTGSPNYGYTF. For the CDR3, the DNA is TGTGCCAGCAGCTCAGCCCAGACAGGCTCGCCTAACTATGGCTACACCTTC.

This clone was seen a handful of times. The gene calls are TRBV7-9 and TRBJ1-5; no reliable D call. This CDR3 spans 13 amino acids. V dropped 1 base and J dropped 10 bases, with 11 bases sitting between them. Germline V lookup: CDR1 SEHNR, CDR2 FQNEAQ (reference sequence). CDR3 sequence reads: CASSLERFLPQHF. In nucleotides, the CDR3 is TGTGCCAGCAGCTTAGAACGGTTCCTACCCCAGCATTTT.

This clone was counted a few times. The chain is built from TRBV5-1 and TRBJ2-5; D possibly corresponds to TRBD1 (7 bases). The CDR3 consists of 14 residues. Germline V lookup: CDR1 SGHRS, CDR2 YFSETQ. The V end lost 4 bases, the J end lost 3 bases, and 13 bases lay between the germline ends. This chain's CDR3 is CASSRGTAEETQYF. CDR3 bases: TGCGCCAGCAGCCGCGGGACAGCCGAAGAGACCCAGTACTTC.

This clone was observed a handful of times. The rearrangement joins TRBV7-2 to TRBJ2-7; D is perhaps TRBD1 (6 bases). There are 15 residues in the CDR3. Germline V gives CDR1 SGHTA, CDR2 FQGNSA. V shed 5 bases and J shed 5 bases, with 19 bases lying between them. The CDR3 here is CASSRRGGRYDEQYF. In DNA form, the CDR3 reads TGTGCCAGCAGCCGCCGAGGGGGACGGTATGACGAGCAGTACTTC. The entire variable domain, with the rest obtained from reference TRBV7-2 and TRBJ2-7, is as follows: GAGVSQSPSNKVTEKGKDVELRCDPISGHTALYWYRQSLGQGLEFLIYFQGNSAPDKSGLPSDRFSAERTGGSVSTLTIQRTQQEDSAVYLCASSRRGGRYDEQYFGPGTRLTVT.